The present entry profiles one T cell receptor beta chain with its context. The source of the sample is a study of graft-versus-host responses after intestinal transplantation. Study-level information: Once they had received anti-thymocyte globulin induction, all recipients took tacrolimus and steroids for roughly three years.

Only in-frame clones appear in the TCRdb table, and some are missing; sequencing was by immunoSEQ multiplex PCR. Of under 25,000 clones in the sample, 35% to 40% are singletons; the top ten hold roughly 2%. Whole-study findings and limits: Early after transplant, HvG clones declined as circulating GvH clones peaked.

The germline gives CDR1 MNHNS, CDR2 SASEGT. The CDR3 runs to 16 residues. J gave up 5 bases and V 4 bases, and 11 bases lay outside the gene matches. The V gene is TRBV6-1, the J gene TRBJ1-2; TRBD1 aligns across 9 bases. The TCR comes from a human patient who was an organ donor for intestinal transplantation. The material sequenced was alloreactive CD4+ T cells from a mixed lymphocyte reaction culture, taken before transplantation. Subset: CFSE-low proliferating T cells sorted from roughly 6-day pre-transplant mixed lymphocyte reaction (GvH or HvG direction). DNA of the CDR3: TGTGCCAGCAGTGCCGACCGGGACAGGGACCGTTATGGCTACACCTTC. Translated, it gives CASSADRDRDRYGYTF.